The clone carrying this TCR beta chain was seen many times. The target antigen is unknown. Profiles of TCR beta VDJ and CDR3 were generated from a genomic DNA template. TCRdb re-derived calls from the reads in MiXCR, one entry per CDR3 protein. This table has roughly 300,000 distinct CDR3 sequences, 45% to 70% appearing once. This specimen belongs to a study of CD8+CD57+ T cells in acquired aplastic anemia. Study-wide background: The mean DNA yield obtained from sorted CD4+ and CD8+ cells came to approximately 3 ug.

Study observations and caveats: Comparison of patients with controls identified around 31 shared CD8+ CDR3 sequences. Between patients and controls, CD8+ Simpson's diversity did not vary significantly.

The germline V gene encodes CDR1 MNHEY and CDR2 SMNVEV (reference sequence). This CDR3 spans 13 amino acids. With 5 bases clipped from V and 4 bases from J, the junction kept 2 bases outside the gene matches. The sample taken for sequencing was sorted CD4+, CD8+, or CD8+CD57+ T cells (not recorded which) from PBMCs. The sequence derives from a human donor with severe aplastic anemia or a healthy control (not recorded which). The chain carries TRBV27 and TRBJ1-3, with 7 positions matching TRBD1. The CDR3 region is CASSEQGGNTIYF. In DNA, the CDR3 is TGTGCCAGCAGTGAACAGGGGGGAAACACCATATATTTT.